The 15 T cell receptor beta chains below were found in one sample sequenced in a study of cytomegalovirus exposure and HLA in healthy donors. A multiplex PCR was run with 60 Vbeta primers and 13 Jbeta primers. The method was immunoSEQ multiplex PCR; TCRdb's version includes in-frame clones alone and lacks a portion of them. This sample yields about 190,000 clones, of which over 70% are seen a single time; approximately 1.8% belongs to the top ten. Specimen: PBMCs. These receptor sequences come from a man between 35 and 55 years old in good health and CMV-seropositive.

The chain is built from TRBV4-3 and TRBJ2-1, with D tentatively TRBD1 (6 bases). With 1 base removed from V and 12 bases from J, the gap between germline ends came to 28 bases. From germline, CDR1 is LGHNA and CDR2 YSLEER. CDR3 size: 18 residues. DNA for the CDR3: TGCGCCAGCAGCCAAGGTCCCGAGGTTGGGCAGGGGAGTTTCTGGCAGTTCTTC. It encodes CASSQGPEVGQGSFWQFF.

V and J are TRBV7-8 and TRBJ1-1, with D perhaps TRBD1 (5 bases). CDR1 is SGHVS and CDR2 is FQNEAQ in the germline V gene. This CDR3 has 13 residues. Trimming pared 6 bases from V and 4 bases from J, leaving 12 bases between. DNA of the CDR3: TGTGCCAGCAGTGGGGGGGTGGGCACTGAAGCTTTCTTT. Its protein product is CASSGGVGTEAFF.

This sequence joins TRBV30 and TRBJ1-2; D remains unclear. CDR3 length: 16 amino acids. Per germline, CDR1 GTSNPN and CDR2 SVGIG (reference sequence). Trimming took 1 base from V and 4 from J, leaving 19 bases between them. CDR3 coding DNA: TGTGCCTGGAGTGATGGGTTGGGAGCCCCTACCTATGGCTACACCTTC. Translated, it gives CAWSDGLGAPTYGYTF.

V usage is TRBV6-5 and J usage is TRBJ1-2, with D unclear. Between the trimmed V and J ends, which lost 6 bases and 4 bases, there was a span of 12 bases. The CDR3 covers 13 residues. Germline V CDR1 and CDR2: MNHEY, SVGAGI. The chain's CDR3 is CASRTDFGYGYTF. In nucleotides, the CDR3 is TGTGCCAGCAGAACGGACTTCGGCTATGGCTACACCTTC.

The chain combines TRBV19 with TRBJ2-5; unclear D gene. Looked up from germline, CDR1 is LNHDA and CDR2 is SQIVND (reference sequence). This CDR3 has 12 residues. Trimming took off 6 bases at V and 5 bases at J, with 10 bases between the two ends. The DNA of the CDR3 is TGTGCCAGTAGACAGTCTGGGGAGACCCAGTACTTC. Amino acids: CASRQSGETQYF.

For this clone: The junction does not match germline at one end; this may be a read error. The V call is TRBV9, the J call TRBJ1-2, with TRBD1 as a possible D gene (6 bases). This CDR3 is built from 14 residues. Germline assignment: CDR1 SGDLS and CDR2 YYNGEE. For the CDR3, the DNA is TGTGTCAGCAGCGTGGGGACAACTAACTATGGCTACACCTTC. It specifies CVSSVGTTNYGYTF. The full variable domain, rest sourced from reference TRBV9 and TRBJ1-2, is DSGVTQTPKHLITATGQRVTLRCSPRSGDLSVYWYQQSLDQGLQFLIQYYNGEERAKGNILERFSAQQFPDLHSELNLSSLELGDSALYFCVSSVGTTNYGYTFGSGTRLTVV.

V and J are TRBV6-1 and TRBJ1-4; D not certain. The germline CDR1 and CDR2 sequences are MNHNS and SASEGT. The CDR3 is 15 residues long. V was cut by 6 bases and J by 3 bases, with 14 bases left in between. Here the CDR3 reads CASSGLHSPNEKLFF. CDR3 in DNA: TGTGCCAGCAGCGGACTCCATTCCCCTAATGAAAAACTGTTTTTT.

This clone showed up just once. CDR3: CASSRGQGENTF. CDR3 nucleotides: TGCGCCAGCAGCCGGGGACAGGGGGAGAATACCTTC. The chain joins TRBV4-3 to TRBJ1-2; 11 bases map to TRBD1. The ends lost 4 bases at V and 14 bases at J; junction bases unmatched: 6. CDR3 length: 12 residues. Germline loops: CDR1 LGHNA, CDR2 YSLEER.

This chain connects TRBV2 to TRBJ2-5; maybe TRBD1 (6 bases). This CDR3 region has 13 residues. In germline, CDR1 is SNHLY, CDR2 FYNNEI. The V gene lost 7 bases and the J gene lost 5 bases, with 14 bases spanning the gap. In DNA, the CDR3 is TGTGCCAGCACTCGGACAGTAGGGGAGACCCAGTACTTC. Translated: CASTRTVGETQYF.

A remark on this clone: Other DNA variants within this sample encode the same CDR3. CDR3 sequence (DNA): TGTGCCAGCAGCTTAGCGAGCTCCTCCTCCTACGAGCAGTACTTC. It is translated as CASSLASSSSYEQYF. The chain is built from TRBV7-2 and TRBJ2-7; no definite D call. With 0 bases removed from V and 0 bases from J, the gap between germline ends came to 9 bases. CDR3 length: 15 amino acids. Germline lookup yields CDR1 SGHTA and CDR2 FQGNSA.

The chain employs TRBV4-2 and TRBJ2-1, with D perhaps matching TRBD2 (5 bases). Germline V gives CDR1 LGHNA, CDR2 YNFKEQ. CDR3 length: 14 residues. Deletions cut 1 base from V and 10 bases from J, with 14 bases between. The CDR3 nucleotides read TGTGCCAGCAGCCAAGGCGCTGAGGGCAGAGAGCAGTTCTTC. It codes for CASSQGAEGREQFF.

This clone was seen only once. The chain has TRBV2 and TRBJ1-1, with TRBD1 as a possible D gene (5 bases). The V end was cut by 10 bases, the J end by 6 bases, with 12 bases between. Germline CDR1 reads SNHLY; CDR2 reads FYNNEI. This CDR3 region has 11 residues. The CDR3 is CATQGLPEAFF. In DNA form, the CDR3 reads TGTGCCACCCAGGGACTCCCTGAAGCTTTCTTT. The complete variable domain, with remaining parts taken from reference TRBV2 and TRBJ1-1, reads EPEVTQTPSHQVTQMGQEVILRCVPISNHLYFYWYRQILGQKVEFLVSFYNNEISEKSEIFDDQFSVERPDGSNFTLKIRSTKLEDSAMYFCATQGLPEAFFGQGTRLTVV.

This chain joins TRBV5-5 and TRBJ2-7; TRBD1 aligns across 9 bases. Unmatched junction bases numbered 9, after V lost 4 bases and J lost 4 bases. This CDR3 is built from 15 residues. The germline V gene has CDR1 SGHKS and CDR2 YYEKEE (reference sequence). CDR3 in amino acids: CASSMEGQGWYEQYF. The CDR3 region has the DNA TGTGCCAGCAGCATGGAGGGACAGGGATGGTACGAGCAGTACTTC.

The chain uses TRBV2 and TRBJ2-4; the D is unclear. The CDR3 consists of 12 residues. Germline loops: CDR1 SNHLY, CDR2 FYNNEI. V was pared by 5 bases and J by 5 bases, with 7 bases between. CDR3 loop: CASSPTQNIQYF. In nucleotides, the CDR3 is TGTGCCAGCAGTCCTACCCAAAACATTCAGTACTTC.

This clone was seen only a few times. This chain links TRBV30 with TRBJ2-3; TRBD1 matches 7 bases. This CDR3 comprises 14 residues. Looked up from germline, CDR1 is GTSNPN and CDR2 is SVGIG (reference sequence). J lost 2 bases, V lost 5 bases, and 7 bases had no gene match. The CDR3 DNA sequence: TGTGCCTGGGAAAGGGGGCTCCCCACAGATACGCAGTATTTT. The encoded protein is CAWERGLPTDTQYF.